This T cell receptor beta chain was captured by sequencing in a study of cytomegalovirus exposure and HLA in healthy donors (TCRdb year 2017). The study in broad terms: An earlier analysis of several hundred of the donors reported approximately 280 Gb of sequence data and 95 million to 130 million unique TCR beta sequences obtained from approximately 180 million T cells. About 320 gigabases of sequencing data and roughly 90 million unique TCR sequences were included in an early release covering 550 to 800 HLA-typed donors. The genetic ancestry cluster associated with self-reported Caucasian donors included about four fifths of the 398 genotyped donors. The study was designed to test whether signatures of past pathogen exposure could be identified by cataloging public T cell receptors. The study used immunosequencing to profile the T cell repertoires of 666 subjects and linked those repertoires to cytomegalovirus serostatus. A separate validation cohort of roughly 110 different subjects was used in addition to the approximately 700-subject first cohort. High-throughput TCR immunosequencing, statistical association of individual TCRs with disease status, and machine learning were combined to predict cytomegalovirus infection status. A later analysis re-examined previously published TCR beta repertoires from roughly 720 donors and added high-resolution HLA genotyping to investigate patterns of TCR occurrence. In the later analysis, no new phenotypic data were used to find candidate immune exposures; instead, reliance was placed on TCR beta sequences and their occurrence across donors. In an earlier analysis of roughly 600 of the donors, high-throughput TCR beta sequencing was used to judge whether each TCR beta V gene segment behaved as functional or pseudogenic. Donor age, sex, ethnicity and CMV serostatus were collected together with the repertoire data. Genome-wide SNP genotypes for about three fifths of the roughly 670 donors were used in a later genetic analysis, which treated that subset as a discovery cohort. All discovery cohort repertoires had been generated on a single sequencing platform. HLA typing covered class I and class II loci at four-digit resolution. Typing coverage varied by locus: roughly 629-630 donors for A, B, C, DRB1 and DQB1; roughly 500 for DQA1; around 570 for DPA1; roughly 450 for DPB1. Several DR-DQ haplotypes were handled as single units for association and clustering because linkage in the cohort was strong. Among roughly 400 genotyped donors of the cohort, an average of approximately 200,000 unique TCR beta nucleotide sequences was sequenced per donor, of which roughly 17% were non-productive. Findings and caveats that apply to the study as a whole: Strong co-occurrence of HLA alleles, especially DR and DQ, made assigning TCR associations to individual alleles difficult. A later genetic analysis associated a missense DCLRE1C variant with V-gene and J-gene trimming of TCR beta chains, and an independent cohort replicated the association. Correlated functional status among segregating V segments might be attributable to linkage disequilibrium, but an unknown experimental factor could not be ruled out. Because the 87-base-pair reads could not distinguish some IMGT-functional V segments, including TRBV6-2 and TRBV6-3, those segments were excluded. HLA typing was unavailable for some donors at each locus, so association tests used only the typed subset. Presence/absence analyses assumed roughly uniform sequencing depth across donors, an assumption that may not hold. In a later genetic analysis, fewer N-insertions in productive TCRs were reported among donors in an Asian-associated ancestry cluster than the roughly 700-donor mean. In vitro tests confirmed that a few of the cytomegalovirus-associated TCR beta chains recognize cytomegalovirus antigens. According to the authors, the approach could potentially be generalized to other disease states and immunological phenotypes. An earlier analysis of approximately 500 of the donors showed that most TCR beta V segments appeared in productive rearrangements either about 87% or about 30% of the time, which broadly matched IMGT annotations. Most CMV-associated TCR beta chains appeared to be HLA-restricted in a later analysis, and the HLA associations seemed to be driven largely by CMV exposure. Cytomegalovirus status was reported to be diagnosed by the classifier with high specificity and sensitivity in both the original and validation cohorts. The earlier analysis of about 600 of the donors excluded some 16 rarely observed V segments, including chromosome 9 orphons, because counts were too low. Only TCR beta chains were sequenced in this cohort, and the absence of alpha or paired-chain data limited detectable features. A cluster of highly shared sequence variants was judged likely to represent a technical artifact of the sequencing pipeline. For the cohort, immune exposure information was limited to CMV serostatus. A later analysis associated about 17,000 TCR beta sequences with specific HLA alleles at a false discovery rate of 0.05. A further reported finding was that TCR beta sequences accurately predicted the HLA-A and HLA-B alleles for most subjects in the first cohort. In a later analysis, HLA-associated TCR beta chains were found to be more clonally expanded and to have lower generation probabilities than equally common non-associated chains. The study gave a list of some 150 TCR beta chains associated with cytomegalovirus. Most TCR sequences were observed very rarely across donors, whereas some public TCRs were present in many individuals. In a later analysis, the rate of TCR association differed among HLA loci, with DRB1 alleles having the most associated TCRs and HLA-C alleles having the fewest. According to a later analysis, parvovirus B19, influenza, CMV and Epstein-Barr virus appeared linked to several top co-occurrence clusters.

Regarding this clone: What antigen it recognizes has not been identified. One base away there is no much larger clone; base qualities are not given.

The cohort consisted of 666 healthy bone marrow donors. Cohort members were all nominally healthy when sampled, although unrecorded immune exposures were likely present. CMV serostatus was positive for 250 to 300 and negative for about 50% of the roughly 700 cohort members, and was not recorded for this donor. Every donor gave a peripheral blood sample, and the peripheral blood mononuclear cells from that sample were used for TCR beta sequencing. The Qiagen DNeasy Blood Extraction Kit was used to extract genomic DNA from the blood cell samples. Taken from cysteine to phenylalanine, the CDR3 has 13 residues. Just the 39-base CDR3 DNA is kept, in frame starting at base 1. CDR1 and CDR2, per the germline V gene, are SGDLS and YYNGEE. Receptors were amplified or captured by the immunoSEQ multiplex PCR assay. The multiplex PCR relied on a mix of 60 forward primers for TCR Vbeta segments and 13 reverse primers for TCR Jbeta segments. The CDR3 region of rearranged TCR beta genes was amplified from genomic DNA by a multiplex PCR assay. The Illumina HiSeq System was used to sequence the amplified TCR beta libraries as 87-base-pair reads. The original pipeline was this. A later analysis counted tens of millions of unique TCR beta chains across the 666 repertoires, and some 11 million of these chains were shared by at least two donors. A nearest-neighbor algorithm error-corrected the raw reads and collapsed the reads into unique sequences, merging closely related sequences to remove PCR and sequencing errors. To assign V, D and J gene segments, CDR3 sequences were aligned to IMGT reference sequences. For a sequence to be retained, a match of at least six nucleotides to both a V gene segment and a J gene segment was required. Rearrangements were classified as productive when the CDR3 lacked stop codons and remained in frame with V and J, and all other rearrangements were classified as non-productive. Following IMGT convention, CDR3 was defined as the stretch from the second conserved V-encoded cysteine up to the conserved J-encoded phenylalanine. The earlier analysis of some 550 of the donors excluded any sequence lacking an unambiguous match to a single V gene segment. In an earlier analysis of roughly 600 of the donors, a V segment was called functional when productive rearrangements were above 56.7%, and segregating when the standard deviation between donors exceeded 5%. A statistical classification framework was developed to diagnose cytomegalovirus status using the catalog of TCR beta chain sequences. In a later analysis, TCR nucleotide sequences were compared against IMGT/GENE-DB human TR gene sequences so that V and J genes could be assigned. In a later analysis, CDR3 sequences and most-parsimonious VDJ recombination scenarios were assigned using the TCRdist pipeline. A later analysis defined each TCR beta chain by its CDR3 amino acid sequence plus V-gene family, and excluded reads lacking a unique V-gene family. A later analysis removed 550 to 650 highly shared, low-generation-probability nucleotide sequences to deal with suspected cross-contamination and a sequencing artifact. A later analysis calculated a clonal expansion index for each public chain from normalized within-repertoire ranks of inferred template counts. In a later analysis, generation probabilities were computed with a VDJ recombination model fitted to out-of-frame rearrangements, and the resulting probabilities were checked against IGoR. A later analysis scored TCR-TCR, TCR-HLA and TCR-CMV co-occurrence with hypergeometric tests, applying a repertoire-size bias correction to TCR pairs. A later analysis estimated false discovery rates by permuting HLA or CMV assignments 20 times. In a later analysis, co-occurring TCRs were grouped with DBSCAN, and TCRdist sequence similarity was added when clustering was performed within HLA-allele-positive subsets. Repertoires with fewer than 30,000 or more than 120,000 public chains were left out of co-occurrence clustering, as were a handful of repertoires with anomalous nucleotide sharing. TCRdb limited this immuneACCESS table to in-frame rearrangements with V and J called. A share of clones is missing; checked studies link under half to unresolved V genes, and the rest is unexplained. The D gene and trimming were derived from the DNA, and the V and J assignments and clone size from that table. The sample data list about 150,000 clones, and roughly 80% of these were observed just once. Approximately 3.7% of the sample is in the top ten clones.

Sequencing was performed on PBMCs. The TCR was taken from a human donor in good health. The chain employs TRBV9 and TRBJ2-7, with TRBD1 as a weak D call on 7 bases. The encoded CDR3 is CDPGGFRAYEQYF. DNA sequence: TGTGATCCAGGGGGGTTTCGAGCCTACGAGCAGTACTTC. Here the CDR3 is joined to the reference TRBV9 and TRBJ2-7 genes, and the full variable domain is: DSGVTQTPKHLITATGQRVTLRCSPRSGDLSVYWYQQSLDQGLQFLIQYYNGEERAKGNILERFSAQQFPDLHSELNLSSLELGDSALYFCDPGGFRAYEQYFGPGTRLTVT.